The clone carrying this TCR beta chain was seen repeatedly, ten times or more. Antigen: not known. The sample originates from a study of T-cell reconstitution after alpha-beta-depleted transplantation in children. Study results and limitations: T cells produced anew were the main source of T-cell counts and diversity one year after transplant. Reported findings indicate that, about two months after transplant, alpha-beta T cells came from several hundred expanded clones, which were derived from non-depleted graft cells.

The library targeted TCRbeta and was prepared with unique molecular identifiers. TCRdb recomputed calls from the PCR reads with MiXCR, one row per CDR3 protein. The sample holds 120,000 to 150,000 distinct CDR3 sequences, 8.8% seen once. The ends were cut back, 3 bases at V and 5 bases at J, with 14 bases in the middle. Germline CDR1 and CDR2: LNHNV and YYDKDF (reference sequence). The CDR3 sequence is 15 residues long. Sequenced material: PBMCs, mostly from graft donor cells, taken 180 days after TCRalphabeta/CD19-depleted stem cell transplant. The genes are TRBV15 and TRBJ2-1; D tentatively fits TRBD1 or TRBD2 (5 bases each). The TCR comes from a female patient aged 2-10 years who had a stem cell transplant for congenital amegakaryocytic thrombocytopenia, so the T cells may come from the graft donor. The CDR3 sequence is CATSSVAGSDNEQFF. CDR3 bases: TGTGCCACCAGCAGTGTGGCAGGGAGTGACAATGAGCAGTTCTTC.